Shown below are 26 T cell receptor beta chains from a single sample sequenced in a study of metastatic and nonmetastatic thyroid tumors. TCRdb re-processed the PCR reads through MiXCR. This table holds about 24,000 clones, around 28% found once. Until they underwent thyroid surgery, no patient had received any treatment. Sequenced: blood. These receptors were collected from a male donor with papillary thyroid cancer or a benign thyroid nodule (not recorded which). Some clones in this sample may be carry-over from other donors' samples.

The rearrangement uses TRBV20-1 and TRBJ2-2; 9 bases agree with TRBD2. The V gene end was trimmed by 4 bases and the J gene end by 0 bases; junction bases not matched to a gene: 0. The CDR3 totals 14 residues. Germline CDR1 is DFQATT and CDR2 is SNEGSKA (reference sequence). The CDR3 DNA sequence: TGCAGTGCTATAGCGGGGGCGAACACCGGGGAGCTGTTTTTT. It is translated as CSAIAGANTGELFF.

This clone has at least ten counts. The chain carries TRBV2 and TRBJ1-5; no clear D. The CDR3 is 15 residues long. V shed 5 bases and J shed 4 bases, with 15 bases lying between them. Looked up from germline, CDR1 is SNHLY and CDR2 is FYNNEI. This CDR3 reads CASSSQMVGNQPQHF. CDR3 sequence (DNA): TGTGCCAGCAGTTCCCAGATGGTAGGGAATCAGCCCCAGCATTTT.

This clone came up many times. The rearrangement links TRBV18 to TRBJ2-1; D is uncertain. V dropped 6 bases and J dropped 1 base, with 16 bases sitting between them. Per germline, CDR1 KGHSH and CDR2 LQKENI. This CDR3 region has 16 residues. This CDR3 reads CASSKSDFLSYNEQFF. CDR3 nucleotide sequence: TGTGCCAGCTCCAAATCCGATTTCCTGTCCTACAATGAGCAGTTCTTC.

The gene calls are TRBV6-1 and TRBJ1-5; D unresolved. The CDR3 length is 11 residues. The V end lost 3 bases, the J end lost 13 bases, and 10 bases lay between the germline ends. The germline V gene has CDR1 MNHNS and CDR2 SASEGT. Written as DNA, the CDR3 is TGTGCCAGCAGTGAGAACCCCCCTCAGCATTTT. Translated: CASSENPPQHF.

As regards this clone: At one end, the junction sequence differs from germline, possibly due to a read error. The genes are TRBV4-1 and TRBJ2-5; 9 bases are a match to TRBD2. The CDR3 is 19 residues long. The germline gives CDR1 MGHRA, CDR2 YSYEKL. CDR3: CSSSQEGLAGTGRPETQYF. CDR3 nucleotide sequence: TGCTCCAGCAGCCAAGAGGGGCTAGCGGGAACTGGCCGCCCAGAGACCCAGTACTTC.

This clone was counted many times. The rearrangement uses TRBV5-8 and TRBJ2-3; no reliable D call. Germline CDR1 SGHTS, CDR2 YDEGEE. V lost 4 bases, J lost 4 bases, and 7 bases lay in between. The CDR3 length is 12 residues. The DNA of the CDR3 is TGTGCCAGCAGCCCACCGCCAGATACGCAGTATTTT. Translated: CASSPPPDTQYF.

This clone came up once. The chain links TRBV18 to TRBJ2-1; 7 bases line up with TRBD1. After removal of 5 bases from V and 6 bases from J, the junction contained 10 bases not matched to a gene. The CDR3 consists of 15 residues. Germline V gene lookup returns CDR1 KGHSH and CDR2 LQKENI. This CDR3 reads CASSNTGVEPNEQFF. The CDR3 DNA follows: TGTGCCAGCTCAAACACAGGGGTAGAGCCCAATGAGCAGTTCTTC.

CDR3 sequence reads: CSAIDLSYEQYF. Here the CDR3 DNA reads TGCAGTGCTATTGACTTATCCTACGAGCAGTACTTC. The V gene is TRBV20-1, the J gene TRBJ2-7; D is unresolved. Trimming cost V 4 bases and J 1 base, with 8 bases left between them. Germline V gives CDR1 DFQATT, CDR2 SNEGSKA (reference sequence). This CDR3 spans 12 amino acids.

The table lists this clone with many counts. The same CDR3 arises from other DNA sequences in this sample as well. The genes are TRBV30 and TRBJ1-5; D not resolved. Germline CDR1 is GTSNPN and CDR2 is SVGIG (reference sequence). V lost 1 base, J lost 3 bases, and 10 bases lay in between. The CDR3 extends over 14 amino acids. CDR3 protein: CAWSEPGPNQPQHF. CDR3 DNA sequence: TGTGCCTGGAGTGAGCCAGGTCCCAATCAGCCCCAGCATTTT.

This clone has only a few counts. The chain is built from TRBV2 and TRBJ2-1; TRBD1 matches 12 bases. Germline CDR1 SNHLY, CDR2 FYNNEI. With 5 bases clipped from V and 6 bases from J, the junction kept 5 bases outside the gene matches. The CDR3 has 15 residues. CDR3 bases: TGTGCCAGCAGTCAGGGACAGGGGGCTGGCAATGAGCAGTTCTTC. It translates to CASSQGQGAGNEQFF.

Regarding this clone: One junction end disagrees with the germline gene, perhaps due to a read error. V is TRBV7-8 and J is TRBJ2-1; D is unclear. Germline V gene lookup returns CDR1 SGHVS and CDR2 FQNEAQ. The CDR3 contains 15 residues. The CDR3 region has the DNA TGTGCCAGCAGCCCCGGGTCCCTCATTAACAATGAGCTGTTCTTC. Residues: CASSPGSLINNELFF.

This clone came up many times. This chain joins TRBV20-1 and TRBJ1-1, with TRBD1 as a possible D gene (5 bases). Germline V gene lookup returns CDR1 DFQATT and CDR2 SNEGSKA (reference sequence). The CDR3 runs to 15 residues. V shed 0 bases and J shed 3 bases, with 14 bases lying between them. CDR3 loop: CSARDTFGGDTEAFF. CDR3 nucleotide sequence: TGCAGTGCTAGAGATACCTTCGGGGGGGACACTGAAGCTTTCTTT.

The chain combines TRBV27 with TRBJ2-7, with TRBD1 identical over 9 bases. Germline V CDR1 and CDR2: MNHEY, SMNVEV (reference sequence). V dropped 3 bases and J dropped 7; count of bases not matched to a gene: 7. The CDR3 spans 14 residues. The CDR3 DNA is TGTGCCAGCAGTTTTCGGGACAGGGCTGGGGAGCAGTACTTC. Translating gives CASSFRDRAGEQYF.

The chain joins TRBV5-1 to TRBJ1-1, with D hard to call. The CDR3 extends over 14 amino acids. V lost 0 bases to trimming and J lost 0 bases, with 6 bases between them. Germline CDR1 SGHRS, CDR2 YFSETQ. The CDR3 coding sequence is TGCGCCAGCAGCTTGGACGGCATGAACACTGAAGCTTTCTTT. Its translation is CASSLDGMNTEAFF.

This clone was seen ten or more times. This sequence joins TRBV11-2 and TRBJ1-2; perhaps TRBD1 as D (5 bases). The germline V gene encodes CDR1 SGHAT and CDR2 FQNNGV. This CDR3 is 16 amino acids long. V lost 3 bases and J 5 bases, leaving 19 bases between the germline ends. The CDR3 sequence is CASSLTRDSTRYGYTF. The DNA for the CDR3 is TGTGCCAGCAGCTTGACCCGGGACTCAACGCGGTATGGCTACACCTTC.

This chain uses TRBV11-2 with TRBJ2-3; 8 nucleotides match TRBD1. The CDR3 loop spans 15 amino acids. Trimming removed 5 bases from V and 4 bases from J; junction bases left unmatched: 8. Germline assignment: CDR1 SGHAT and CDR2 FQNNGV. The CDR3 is CASSPGQGSADTQYF. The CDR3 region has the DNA TGTGCCAGCAGCCCCGGACAGGGATCTGCAGATACGCAGTATTTT.

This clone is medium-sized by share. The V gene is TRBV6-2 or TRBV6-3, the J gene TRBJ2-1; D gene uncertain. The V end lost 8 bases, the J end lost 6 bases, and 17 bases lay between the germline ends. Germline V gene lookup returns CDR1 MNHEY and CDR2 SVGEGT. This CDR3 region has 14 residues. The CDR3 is CASFTGQAPNEQFF. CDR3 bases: TGTGCCAGCTTTACTGGGCAGGCCCCCAATGAGCAGTTCTTC.

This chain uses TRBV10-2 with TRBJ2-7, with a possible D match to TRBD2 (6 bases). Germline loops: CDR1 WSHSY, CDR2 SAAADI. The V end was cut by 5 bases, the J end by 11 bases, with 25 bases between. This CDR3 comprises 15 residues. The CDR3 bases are TGCGCCAGCAGTTCCGGAGGGGCTATCTACCTGGAGAAGTACTTC. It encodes CASSSGGAIYLEKYF.

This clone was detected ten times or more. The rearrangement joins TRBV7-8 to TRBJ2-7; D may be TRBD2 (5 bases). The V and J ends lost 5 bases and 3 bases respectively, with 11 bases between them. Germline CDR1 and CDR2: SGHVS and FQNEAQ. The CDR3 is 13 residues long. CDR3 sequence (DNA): TGTGCCAGCAGCCATGGGAGCGACTACGAGCAGTACTTC. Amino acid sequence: CASSHGSDYEQYF.

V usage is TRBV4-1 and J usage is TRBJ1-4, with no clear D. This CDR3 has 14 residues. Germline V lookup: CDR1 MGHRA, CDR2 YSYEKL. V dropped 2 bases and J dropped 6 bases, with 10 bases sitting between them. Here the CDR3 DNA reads TGCGCCAGCAGCCAATATCAGACTGATGAAAAACTGTTTTTT. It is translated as CASSQYQTDEKLFF.

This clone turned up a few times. In DNA, the CDR3 is TGTGCCAGCTCCGCGCGTCTTTTCAATGAGCAGTTCTTC. The encoded protein is CASSARLFNEQFF. The chain uses TRBV6-1 and TRBJ2-1; D is ambiguous. This CDR3 contains 13 residues. V lost 8 bases, J lost 6 bases, and 14 bases lay in between. Per germline, CDR1 MNHNS and CDR2 SASEGT.

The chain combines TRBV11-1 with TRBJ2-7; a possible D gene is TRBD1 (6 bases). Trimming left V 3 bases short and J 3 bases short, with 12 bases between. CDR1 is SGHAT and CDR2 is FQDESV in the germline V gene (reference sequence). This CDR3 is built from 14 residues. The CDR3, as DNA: TGTGCCAGCAGCTTTGGGGGCTTGAACTACGAGCAGTACTTC. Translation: CASSFGGLNYEQYF. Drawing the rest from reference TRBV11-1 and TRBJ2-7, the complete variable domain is EAEVAQSPRYKITEKSQAVAFWCDPISGHATLYWYRQILGQGPELLVQFQDESVVDDSQLPKDRFSAERLKGVDSTLKIQPAELGDSAMYLCASSFGGLNYEQYFGPGTRLTVT.

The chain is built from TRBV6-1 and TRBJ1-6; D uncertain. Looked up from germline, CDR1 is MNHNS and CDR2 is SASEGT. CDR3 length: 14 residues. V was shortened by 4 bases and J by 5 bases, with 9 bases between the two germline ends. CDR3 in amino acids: CASSGTADNSPLHF. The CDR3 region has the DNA TGTGCCAGCAGTGGGACGGCCGATAATTCACCCCTCCACTTT.

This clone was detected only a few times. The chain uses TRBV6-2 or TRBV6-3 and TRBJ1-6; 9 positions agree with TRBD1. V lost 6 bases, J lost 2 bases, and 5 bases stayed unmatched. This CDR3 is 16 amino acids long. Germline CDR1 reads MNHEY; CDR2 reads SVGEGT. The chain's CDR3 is CASRTGGVTYNSPLHF. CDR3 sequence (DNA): TGTGCCAGCAGAACAGGGGGCGTTACCTATAATTCACCCCTCCACTTT.

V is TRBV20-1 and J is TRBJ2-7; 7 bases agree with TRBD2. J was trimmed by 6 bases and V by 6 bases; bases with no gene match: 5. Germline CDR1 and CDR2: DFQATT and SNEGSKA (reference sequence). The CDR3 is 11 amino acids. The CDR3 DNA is TGCAGTGCGTTCGGGGGGTTCGAGCAGTACTTC. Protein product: CSAFGGFEQYF.

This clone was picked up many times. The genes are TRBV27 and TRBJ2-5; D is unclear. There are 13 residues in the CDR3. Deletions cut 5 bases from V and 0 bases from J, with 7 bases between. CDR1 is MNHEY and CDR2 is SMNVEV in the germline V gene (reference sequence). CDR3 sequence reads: CASSTLDQETQYF. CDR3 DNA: TGTGCCAGCAGTACGCTAGACCAAGAGACCCAGTACTTC.